This note documents a single T cell receptor (beta chain) sequence. The data derive from a study of blood T cell repertoires in COVID-19. On the study more broadly: Samples taken during acute and convalescent COVID-19 were collected in the United States, Italy and Spain. Nucleic acid was either cDNA or gDNA, and it came from T cells, B-cell-depleted T cells, or PBMCs.

Patients at the Seattle site were enrolled during active infection and followed longitudinally. Original handling: Estimation of nucleated cell counts relied on the amplification of reference gene primers. Method: immunoSEQ multiplex PCR; TCRdb's copy keeps in-frame clones and lacks some. The DNA gave D and trimming, while V, J and clone size come from that table. Of fewer than 450,000 clones listed, around nine tenths are singletons. The trim removed 0 bases at V and 3 bases at J, leaving 5 bases unmatched. Germline V gene lookup returns CDR1 SGHDT and CDR2 YYEEEE. The CDR3 has 15 amino acids. The specimen sequenced was peripheral blood. This receptor was obtained from a woman aged 65 to 85 with COVID-19, enrolled during active disease. The rearrangement joins TRBV5-6 to TRBJ2-7, with TRBD1 matching over 8 bases. The CDR3 sequence is CASSLGTGMGYEQYF. As DNA, the CDR3 is TGTGCCAGCAGCTTGGGGACAGGGATGGGCTACGAGCAGTACTTC. The full variable domain, its missing parts supplied by reference TRBV5-6 and TRBJ2-7, is DAGVTQSPTHLIKTRGQQVTLRCSPKSGHDTVSWYQQALGQGPQFIFQYYEEEERQRGNFPDRFSGHQFPNYSSELNVNALLLGDSALYLCASSLGTGMGYEQYFGPGTRLTVT.